This T cell receptor beta chain was sequenced during a study of blood T cell repertoires in COVID-19. Across the study: Sites in the United States, Italy and Spain provided acute and convalescent COVID-19 samples. Sample material is recorded as cDNA or gDNA derived from T cells, B-cell-depleted T cells, or PBMCs.

In the authors' methods: Amplification of reference gene primers was used by the study to estimate nucleated cell counts. The table came from immunoSEQ multiplex PCR; TCRdb's copy has only in-frame clones and leaves some out. The V and J calls and clone size were taken over from that table, and D and trimming were inferred from the DNA. The table lists about 530,000 clones, roughly 91% of them singletons. Followed longitudinally, the Seattle patients had been enrolled during active infection. Germline-derived CDR1 and CDR2 are SGHRS and YFSETQ. The V gene end was trimmed by 6 bases and the J gene end by 2 bases; junction bases not matched to a gene: 5. The CDR3 is 15 residues long.

This TCR came from a woman in her forties or fifties with COVID-19, enrolled during active disease. The sequenced sample consisted of peripheral blood. The gene calls are TRBV5-1 and TRBJ2-1; 10 nucleotides match TRBD1. CDR3 DNA sequence: TGCGCCAGCACCCTAGGGACAGGGGCCTACAATGAGCAGTTCTTC. It specifies CASTLGTGAYNEQFF.